This TCR beta chain was identified in a study of cytomegalovirus exposure and HLA in healthy donors (dated by TCRdb to 2015 to 2018). The study in broad terms: In an earlier analysis of under 600 of the donors, approximately 300 Gb of sequence data and 100 million or so unique TCR beta sequences from roughly 200 million T cells were reported. An early release that covered some 640 HLA-typed donors contained around 300 gigabases of sequencing data and tens of millions of unique TCR sequences. Of the 350 to 450 genotyped donors, approximately 83% fell in the genetic ancestry cluster associated with self-reported Caucasian donors. The aim of the study was to test whether cataloging public T cell receptors could identify signatures of past pathogen exposure. The study profiled the T cell repertoires of hundreds of subjects by immunosequencing and related them to cytomegalovirus serostatus. Along with the 666-subject first cohort, a separate validation cohort of over a hundred different subjects was used. The study combined high-throughput TCR immunosequencing, statistical association of individual TCRs with disease status, and machine learning to predict cytomegalovirus infection status. In a later analysis, previously published TCR beta repertoires from 500 to 750 donors were re-analyzed and high-resolution HLA genotyping was added so that TCR occurrence patterns could be studied. In the later analysis, no new phenotypic data were used to find candidate immune exposures; instead, reliance was placed on TCR beta sequences and their occurrence across donors. An earlier analysis of approximately 640 of the donors applied high-throughput TCR beta sequencing to assess whether each TCR beta V gene segment acted as functional or pseudogenic. Donor age, sex, ethnicity and CMV serostatus were compiled alongside the repertoire data. A later genetic analysis took genome-wide SNP genotypes for about 60% of the roughly 670 donors and used that subset as a discovery cohort. All discovery cohort repertoires had been generated on a single sequencing platform. HLA typing covered class I and class II loci at four-digit resolution. Typing coverage varied by locus: 629-630 donors for A, B, C, DRB1 and DQB1; some 520 for DQA1; about 600 for DPA1; under 490 for DPB1. Several DR-DQ haplotypes were handled as single units for association and clustering, since linkage in the cohort was strong. On average, 235,054 unique TCR beta nucleotide sequences were sequenced per donor among a few hundred genotyped donors of the cohort, with 15% to 20% of those sequences being non-productive. The paper as a whole reports these results and caveats: The classifier was reported to diagnose cytomegalovirus status with high specificity and sensitivity in both the original and validation cohorts. Specific HLA alleles were associated with roughly 16,000 TCR beta sequences at a false discovery rate of 0.05 in a later analysis. HLA typing was unavailable for some donors at each locus, so association tests used only the typed subset. A later analysis reported that several top co-occurrence clusters appeared linked to parvovirus B19, influenza, CMV and Epstein-Barr virus. While some public TCRs were present in many individuals, most TCR sequences turned up only very rarely across donors. An earlier analysis of 450 to 750 of the donors showed that most TCR beta V segments appeared in productive rearrangements either about 87% or about 30% of the time, which broadly matched IMGT annotations. The 87-base-pair reads could not distinguish some IMGT-functional V segments, including TRBV6-2 and TRBV6-3, so those segments were excluded. This cohort had only TCR beta chains sequenced, and the lack of alpha or paired-chain data limited which features could be detected. Presence/absence analyses assumed roughly uniform sequencing depth across donors, an assumption that may not hold. In a later analysis, the rate of TCR association differed among HLA loci, with DRB1 alleles having the most associated TCRs and HLA-C alleles having the fewest. A group of highly shared sequence variants was considered likely to be a technical artifact of the sequencing pipeline. In vitro tests confirmed that a few of the cytomegalovirus-associated TCR beta chains recognize cytomegalovirus antigens. Linkage disequilibrium might explain the correlated functional status among segregating V segments, but an unknown experimental factor could not be ruled out. A further reported finding was that TCR beta sequences accurately predicted the HLA-A and HLA-B alleles for most subjects in the first cohort. According to a later genetic analysis, donors in an Asian-associated ancestry cluster had fewer N-insertions in productive TCRs than the approximately 610-donor mean. When HLA alleles, especially DR and DQ, strongly co-occurred, attributing TCR associations to individual alleles was difficult. Because counts were too low, more than 15 rarely observed V segments, including chromosome 9 orphons, were excluded from the earlier analysis of roughly 580 of the donors. The study listed 150 to 200 TCR beta chains as associated with cytomegalovirus. A later genetic analysis associated a missense DCLRE1C variant with V-gene and J-gene trimming of TCR beta chains, and an independent cohort replicated the association. Immune exposure information for the cohort was limited to CMV serostatus. Compared with equally common non-associated chains, HLA-associated TCR beta chains in a later analysis were more clonally expanded and had lower generation probabilities. According to a later analysis, most CMV-associated TCR beta chains appeared to be HLA-restricted, and the HLA associations seemed to be driven largely by CMV exposure. It was suggested by the authors that the approach could potentially be generalized to other disease states and immunological phenotypes.

CDR3 length: 13 amino acids, cysteine to phenylalanine. The entry retains the CDR3 DNA only, 39 bases that are in frame from base 1. CDR1 and CDR2, looked up from the germline V gene (reference sequence), are GTSNPN and SVGIG. V trim: 0 bases; J trim: 8 bases; unmatched bases: 4. The cohort was made up of 666 healthy bone marrow donors. All cohort members were sampled while nominally healthy, although unrecorded immune exposures were likely present. The donor tested CMV seronegative and was one of the 352 seronegative cohort members. A peripheral blood sample was collected from each donor, and TCR beta sequencing was performed on peripheral blood mononuclear cells. The Qiagen DNeasy Blood Extraction Kit was used to extract genomic DNA from the blood cell samples. In regard to this clone: Its antigen target is currently unknown. No quality values exist for individual bases; no much larger clone is one base distant. The sample contains more than one DNA sequence encoding this CDR3.

The library came from the immunoSEQ multiplex PCR assay. For the multiplex PCR, a mixture combining 60 forward primers for TCR Vbeta segments and 13 reverse primers for TCR Jbeta segments was used. The CDR3 region of rearranged TCR beta genes was amplified from genomic DNA with a multiplex PCR assay. The amplified TCR beta libraries were sequenced on the Illumina HiSeq System as 87-base-pair reads. The original methods were these. A later analysis counted approximately 74 million unique TCR beta chains across the roughly 700 repertoires, and about 10 million of these chains were shared by at least two donors. To remove PCR and sequencing errors, raw reads were error-corrected and collapsed into unique sequences using a nearest-neighbor algorithm that merged closely related sequences. CDR3 sequences were aligned to IMGT reference sequences to assign V, D and J gene segments. For a sequence to be retained, a match of at least six nucleotides was required to both a V gene segment and a J gene segment. Rearrangements were classified as productive when the CDR3 lacked stop codons and remained in frame with V and J, and all other rearrangements were classified as non-productive. CDR3 was defined by IMGT convention, running from the second conserved V-encoded cysteine to the conserved J-encoded phenylalanine. In an earlier analysis of around 540 of the donors, sequences lacking an unambiguous match to a single V gene segment were excluded. An earlier analysis of several hundred of the donors classified V segments as functional when productive rearrangements were above 56.7% and as segregating when the standard deviation between donors was above 5%. To diagnose cytomegalovirus status from the catalog of TCR beta chain sequences, a statistical classification framework was built. In a later analysis, TCR nucleotide sequences were compared against IMGT/GENE-DB human TR gene sequences so that V and J genes could be assigned. In a later analysis, CDR3 sequences and most-parsimonious VDJ recombination scenarios were assigned using the TCRdist pipeline. In a later analysis, every TCR beta chain was defined by the combination of its CDR3 amino acid sequence and its V-gene family, and reads without a unique V-gene family were dropped. As a way to deal with suspected cross-contamination and a sequencing artifact, a later analysis dropped roughly 600 nucleotide sequences that were highly shared and had low generation probability. In a later analysis, a clonal expansion index was calculated for each public chain from normalized within-repertoire ranks of inferred template counts. In a later analysis, generation probabilities were computed using a VDJ recombination model fitted to out-of-frame rearrangements, and the results were checked against IGoR. In a later analysis, TCR-TCR, TCR-HLA and TCR-CMV co-occurrence was scored with hypergeometric tests, and a repertoire-size bias correction was applied to TCR pairs. False discovery rates were estimated in a later analysis by permuting HLA or CMV assignments 20 times. A later analysis grouped co-occurring TCRs with DBSCAN, adding TCRdist sequence similarity when clustering within HLA-allele-positive subsets. Repertoires with fewer than 30,000 or more than 120,000 public chains, plus five repertoires with anomalous nucleotide sharing, were excluded from co-occurrence clustering. In its TCRdb copy, this immuneACCESS table keeps in-frame sequences only and misses some clones. Where compared with another copy, unresolved V genes explain less than half of these, and the others have no known cause. D and trimming come from the DNA, and the V and J calls and clone size come from that table. The sample profile shows about 200,000 clones; around 86% of them were found once. 2.5% to 3.5% of the sample is in the top ten clones.

This receptor was obtained from a woman aged 40 to 50 in good health and CMV-seronegative. The rearrangement joined TRBV30 to TRBJ1-2, and TRBD1 aligns with 9 junction nucleotides. Sample: PBMCs. The CDR3 region has the sequence CAWSVQGAGGYTF. DNA sequence: TGTGCCTGGAGTGTACAGGGGGCCGGCGGCTACACCTTC.